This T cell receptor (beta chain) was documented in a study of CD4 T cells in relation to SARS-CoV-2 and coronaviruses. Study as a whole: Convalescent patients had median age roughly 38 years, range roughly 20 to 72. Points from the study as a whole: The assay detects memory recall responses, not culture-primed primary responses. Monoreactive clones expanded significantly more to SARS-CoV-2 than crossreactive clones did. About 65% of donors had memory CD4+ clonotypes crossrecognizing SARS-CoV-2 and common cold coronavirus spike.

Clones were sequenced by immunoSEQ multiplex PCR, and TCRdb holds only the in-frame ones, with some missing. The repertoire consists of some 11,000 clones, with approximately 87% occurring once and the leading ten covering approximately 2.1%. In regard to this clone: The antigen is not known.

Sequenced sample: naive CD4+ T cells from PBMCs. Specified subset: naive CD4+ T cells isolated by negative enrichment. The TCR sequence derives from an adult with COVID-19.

CDR3 sequence reads: CASTRDRGQSPLHF. The CDR3 region has the DNA TGTGCCAGCACCAGGGACAGGGGGCAATCACCCCTCCACTTT. The chain combines TRBV28 with TRBJ1-6, with 12 bases that match TRBD1. The CDR3 has 14 amino acids. CDR1 is MDHEN and CDR2 is SYDVKM in the germline V gene. Trimming cost V 7 bases and J 10 bases; bases outside gene matches: 5.